The present TCR beta chain was sequenced within a study of T cell repertoires in cytomegalovirus infection. Across the study: Both a matching HLA type and CMV infection were indicated by public TCR beta signatures. Findings and limits, study-wide: The study found HLA-C-restricted CMV-specific TCR beta clonotypes dominating the ex vivo response. Carriage of CMV together with the relevant HLA was identifiable through cumulative public TCR beta family frequency.

Trimming took off 3 bases at V and 7 bases at J, with 18 bases between the two ends. The germline V gene encodes CDR1 DFQATT and CDR2 SNEGSKA (reference sequence). The CDR3 is made up of 14 amino acids. This clonotype was detected ten times or more. Its antigen is still unknown. TCRdb itself ran the reads through MiXCR, one entry per CDR3 protein. The sample lists 250,000 to 300,000 distinct CDR3 sequences, roughly 26% occurring once. The source of this sequence is a human donor in good health (CMV status not recorded). Some clones in this sample may be carry-over from other donors' samples. The chain is built from TRBV20-1 and TRBJ1-2; TRBD1 is a possible D gene (6 bases). Sequencing used PBMCs. The chain's CDR3 is CSAREEGTISGYTF. The CDR3 DNA is TGCAGTGCTAGGGAAGAAGGGACAATTAGTGGCTACACCTTC.